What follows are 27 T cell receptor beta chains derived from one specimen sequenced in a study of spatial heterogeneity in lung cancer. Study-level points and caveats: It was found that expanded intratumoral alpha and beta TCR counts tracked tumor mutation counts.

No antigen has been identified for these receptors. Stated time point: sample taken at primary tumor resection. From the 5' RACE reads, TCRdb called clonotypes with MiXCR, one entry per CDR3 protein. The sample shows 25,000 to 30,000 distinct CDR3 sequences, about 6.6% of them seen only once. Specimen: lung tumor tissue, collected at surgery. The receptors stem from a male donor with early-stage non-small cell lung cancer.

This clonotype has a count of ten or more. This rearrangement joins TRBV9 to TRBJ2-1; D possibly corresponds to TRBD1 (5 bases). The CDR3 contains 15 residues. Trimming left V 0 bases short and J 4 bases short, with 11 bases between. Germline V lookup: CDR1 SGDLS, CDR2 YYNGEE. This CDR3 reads CASSVAQGAYNEQFF. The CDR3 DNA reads TGTGCCAGCAGCGTAGCTCAAGGGGCTTACAATGAGCAGTTCTTC.

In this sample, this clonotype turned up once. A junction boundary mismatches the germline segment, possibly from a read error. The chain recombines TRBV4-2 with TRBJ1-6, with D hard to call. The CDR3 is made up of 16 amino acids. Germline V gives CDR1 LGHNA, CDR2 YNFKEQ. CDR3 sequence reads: CASNQDPLGRNSPLHF. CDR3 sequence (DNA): TGTGCCAGCAACCAAGACCCTCTTGGCCGTAATTCACCCCTCCACTTT.

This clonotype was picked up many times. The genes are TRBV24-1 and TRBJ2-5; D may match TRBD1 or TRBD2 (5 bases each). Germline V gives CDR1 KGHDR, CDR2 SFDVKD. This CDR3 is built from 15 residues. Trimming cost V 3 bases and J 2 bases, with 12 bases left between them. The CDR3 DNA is TGTGCCACCAGTGATACGATGGGACCGCAAGAGACCCAGTACTTC. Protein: CATSDTMGPQETQYF.

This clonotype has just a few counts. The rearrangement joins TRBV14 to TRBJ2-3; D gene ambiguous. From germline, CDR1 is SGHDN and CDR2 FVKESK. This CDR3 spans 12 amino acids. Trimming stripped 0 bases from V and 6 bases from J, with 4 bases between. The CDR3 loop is CASSQDWDTQYF. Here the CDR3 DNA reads TGTGCCAGCAGCCAAGATTGGGATACGCAGTATTTT.

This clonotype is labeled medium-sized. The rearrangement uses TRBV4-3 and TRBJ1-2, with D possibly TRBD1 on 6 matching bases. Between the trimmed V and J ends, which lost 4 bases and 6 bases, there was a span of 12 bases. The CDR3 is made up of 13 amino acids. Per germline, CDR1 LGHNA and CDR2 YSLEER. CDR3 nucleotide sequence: TGCGCCAGCAGCCTGCGGGGGGCGGATGGCTACACCTTC. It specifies CASSLRGADGYTF.

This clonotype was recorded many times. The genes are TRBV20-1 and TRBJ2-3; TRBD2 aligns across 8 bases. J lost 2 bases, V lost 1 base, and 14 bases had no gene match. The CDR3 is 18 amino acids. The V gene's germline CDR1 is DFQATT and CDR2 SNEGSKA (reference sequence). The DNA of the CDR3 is TGCAGTGCTAGAGGTTCTGAGTGGCGGGGGGCTACCACAGATACGCAGTATTTT. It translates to CSARGSEWRGATTDTQYF.

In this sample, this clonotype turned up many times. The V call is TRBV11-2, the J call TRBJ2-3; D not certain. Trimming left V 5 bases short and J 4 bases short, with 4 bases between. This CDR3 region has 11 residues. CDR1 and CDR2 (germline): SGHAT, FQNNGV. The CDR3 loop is CASSLSDTQYF. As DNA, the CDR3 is TGTGCCAGCAGCCTATCAGATACGCAGTATTTT.

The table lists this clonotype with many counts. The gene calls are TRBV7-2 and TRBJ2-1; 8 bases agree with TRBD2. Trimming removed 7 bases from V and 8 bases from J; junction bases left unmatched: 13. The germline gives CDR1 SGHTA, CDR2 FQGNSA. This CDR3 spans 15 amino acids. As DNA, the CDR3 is TGTGCCAGCACCCCGGGGGGGCGGAGAGGCGATGAGCAGTTCTTC. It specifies CASTPGGRRGDEQFF.

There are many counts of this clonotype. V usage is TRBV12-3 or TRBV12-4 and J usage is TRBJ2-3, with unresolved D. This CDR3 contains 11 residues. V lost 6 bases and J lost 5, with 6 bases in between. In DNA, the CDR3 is TGTGCCAGCAGGCGCGGAGATACGCAGTATTTT. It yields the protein CASRRGDTQYF.

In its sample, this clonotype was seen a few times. CDR3 in DNA: TGCAGCGTTCGAGGGACAGGGGCCAACGTCCTGACTTTC. Translated, it gives CSVRGTGANVLTF. This chain connects TRBV29-1 to TRBJ2-6, with a tentative D call TRBD1 (6 bases). Per the germline V gene, CDR1 is SQVTM and CDR2 is ANQGSEA. The CDR3 extends over 13 amino acids. Deletions cut 5 bases from V and 4 bases from J, with 9 bases between.

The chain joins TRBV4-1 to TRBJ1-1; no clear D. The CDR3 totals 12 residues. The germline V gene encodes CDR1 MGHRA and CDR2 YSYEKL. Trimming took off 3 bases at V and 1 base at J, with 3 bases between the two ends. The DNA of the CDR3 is TGCGCCAGCAGCCACTCGAACACTGAAGCTTTCTTT. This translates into CASSHSNTEAFF.

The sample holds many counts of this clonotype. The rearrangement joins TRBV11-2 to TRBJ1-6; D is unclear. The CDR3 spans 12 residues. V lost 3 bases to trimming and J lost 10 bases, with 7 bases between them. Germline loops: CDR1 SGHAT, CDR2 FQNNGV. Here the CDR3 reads CASSFWSSPLHF. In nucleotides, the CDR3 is TGTGCCAGCAGCTTTTGGTCCTCACCCCTCCACTTT.

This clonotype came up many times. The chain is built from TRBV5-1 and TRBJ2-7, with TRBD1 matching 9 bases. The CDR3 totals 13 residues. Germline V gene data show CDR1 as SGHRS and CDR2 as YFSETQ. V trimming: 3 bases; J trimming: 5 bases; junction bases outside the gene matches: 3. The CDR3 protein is CASSWGTGNEQYF. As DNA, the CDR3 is TGCGCCAGCAGCTGGGGGACAGGGAACGAGCAGTACTTC.

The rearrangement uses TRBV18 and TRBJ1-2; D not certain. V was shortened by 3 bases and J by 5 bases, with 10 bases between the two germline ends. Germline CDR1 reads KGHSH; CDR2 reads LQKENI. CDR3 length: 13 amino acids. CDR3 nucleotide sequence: TGTGCCAGCTCACCCCCGGAAGCGTATGGCTACACCTTC. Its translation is CASSPPEAYGYTF.

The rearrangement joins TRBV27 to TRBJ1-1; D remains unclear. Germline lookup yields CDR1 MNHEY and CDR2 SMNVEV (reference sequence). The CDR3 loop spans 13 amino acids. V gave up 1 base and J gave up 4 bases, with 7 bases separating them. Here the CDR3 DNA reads TGTGCCAGCAGTTTATTTTATCGCACTGAAGCTTTCTTT. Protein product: CASSLFYRTEAFF.

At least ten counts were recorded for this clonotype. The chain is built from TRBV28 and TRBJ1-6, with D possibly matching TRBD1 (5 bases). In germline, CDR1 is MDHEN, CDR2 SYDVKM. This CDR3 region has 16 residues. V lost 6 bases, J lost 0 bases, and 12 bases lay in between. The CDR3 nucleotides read TGTGCCAGCAGCATCCCGACAGTCTCCTATAATTCACCCCTCCACTTT. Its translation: CASSIPTVSYNSPLHF.

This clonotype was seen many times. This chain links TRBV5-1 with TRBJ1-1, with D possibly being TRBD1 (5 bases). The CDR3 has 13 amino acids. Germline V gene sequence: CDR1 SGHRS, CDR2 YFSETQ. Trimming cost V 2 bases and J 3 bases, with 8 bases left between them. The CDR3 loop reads CASSLRGHTEAFF. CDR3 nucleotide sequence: TGCGCCAGCAGCTTAAGGGGCCACACTGAAGCTTTCTTT.

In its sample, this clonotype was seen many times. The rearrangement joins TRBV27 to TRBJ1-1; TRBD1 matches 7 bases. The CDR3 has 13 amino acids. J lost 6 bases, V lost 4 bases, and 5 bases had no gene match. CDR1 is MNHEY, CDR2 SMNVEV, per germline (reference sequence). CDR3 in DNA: TGTGCCAGCAGTTGGCTAGGGGGCGCTGAAGCTTTCTTT. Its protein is CASSWLGGAEAFF.

CDR3 in DNA: TGCAGCGTTCGGGACAGAGCTAACTATGGCTACACCTTC. The encoded protein is CSVRDRANYGYTF. The rearrangement joins TRBV29-1 to TRBJ1-2, with 7 bases lining up with TRBD1. This CDR3 spans 13 amino acids. V gave up 5 bases and J gave up 0 bases; unmatched junction bases: 3. Germline V gene sequence: CDR1 SQVTM, CDR2 ANQGSEA. Full variable domain (remainder filled in from reference TRBV29-1 and TRBJ1-2): SAVISQKPSRDICQRGTSLTIQCQVDSQVTMMFWYRQQPGQSLTLIATANQGSEATYESGFVIDKFPISRPNLTFSTLTVSNMSPEDSSIYLCSVRDRANYGYTFGSGTRLTVV.

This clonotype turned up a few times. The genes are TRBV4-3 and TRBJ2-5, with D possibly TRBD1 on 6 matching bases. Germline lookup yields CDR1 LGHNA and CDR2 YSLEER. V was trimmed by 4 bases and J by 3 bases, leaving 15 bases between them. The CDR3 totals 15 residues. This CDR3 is CASSPYLTGEETQYF. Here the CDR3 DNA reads TGCGCCAGCAGCCCGTACCTGACAGGCGAAGAGACCCAGTACTTC.

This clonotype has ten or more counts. The CDR3 sequence: CASSSGLARSKETQYF. The CDR3 DNA follows: TGTGCCAGCAGCTCCGGACTAGCTCGATCGAAAGAGACCCAGTACTTC. The chain has TRBV7-2 and TRBJ2-5, with 8 bases lining up with TRBD2. From germline, CDR1 is SGHTA and CDR2 FQGNSA. CDR3 size: 16 residues. J was trimmed by 3 bases and V by 4 bases; bases with no gene match: 10.

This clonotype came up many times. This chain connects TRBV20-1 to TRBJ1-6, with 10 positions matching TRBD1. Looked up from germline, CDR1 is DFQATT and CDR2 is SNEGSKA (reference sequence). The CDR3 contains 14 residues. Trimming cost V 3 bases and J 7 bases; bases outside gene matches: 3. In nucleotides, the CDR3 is TGCAGTGCTAGGGACAGGGGGAAAAATTCACCCCTCCACTTT. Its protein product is CSARDRGKNSPLHF.

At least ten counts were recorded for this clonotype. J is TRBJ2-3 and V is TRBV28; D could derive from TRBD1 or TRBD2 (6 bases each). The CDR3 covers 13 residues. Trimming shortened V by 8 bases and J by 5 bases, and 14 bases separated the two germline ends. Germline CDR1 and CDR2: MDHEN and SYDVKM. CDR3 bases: TGTGCCAGCGCGACGGGGGCCCGAGATACGCAGTATTTT. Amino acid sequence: CASATGARDTQYF.

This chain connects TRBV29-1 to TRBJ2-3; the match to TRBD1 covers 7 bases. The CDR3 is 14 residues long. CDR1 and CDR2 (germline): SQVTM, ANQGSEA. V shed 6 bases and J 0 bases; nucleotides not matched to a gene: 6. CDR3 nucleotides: TGCAGCGTCTTCGACAGGGTCAGCACAGATACGCAGTATTTT. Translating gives CSVFDRVSTDTQYF.

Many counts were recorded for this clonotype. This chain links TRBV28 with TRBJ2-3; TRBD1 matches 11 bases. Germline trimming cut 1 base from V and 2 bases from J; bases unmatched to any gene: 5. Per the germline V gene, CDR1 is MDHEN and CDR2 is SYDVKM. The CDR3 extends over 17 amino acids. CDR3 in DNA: TGTGCCAGCAGTTTATCCCCGGGACAGGGGGACACAGATACGCAGTATTTT. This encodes CASSLSPGQGDTDTQYF.

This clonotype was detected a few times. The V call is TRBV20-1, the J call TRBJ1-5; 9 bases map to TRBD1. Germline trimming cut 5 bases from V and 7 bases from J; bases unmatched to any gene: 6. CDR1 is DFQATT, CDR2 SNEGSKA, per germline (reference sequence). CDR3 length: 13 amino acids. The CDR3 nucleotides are TGCAGTGCTTTTACAGGGGGCGGGCAGCCCCAGCATTTT. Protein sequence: CSAFTGGGQPQHF.

The CDR3 spells CASKRGHTQYF. In DNA, the CDR3 is TGTGCCAGCAAGCGGGGTCATACGCAGTATTTT. The gene calls are TRBV6-5 and TRBJ2-3; 7 bases fit TRBD2. The CDR3 runs 11 residues. Germline CDR1 and CDR2: MNHEY and SVGAGI. The V segment lost 7 bases and the J segment 7 bases; nucleotides outside the gene matches: 2.